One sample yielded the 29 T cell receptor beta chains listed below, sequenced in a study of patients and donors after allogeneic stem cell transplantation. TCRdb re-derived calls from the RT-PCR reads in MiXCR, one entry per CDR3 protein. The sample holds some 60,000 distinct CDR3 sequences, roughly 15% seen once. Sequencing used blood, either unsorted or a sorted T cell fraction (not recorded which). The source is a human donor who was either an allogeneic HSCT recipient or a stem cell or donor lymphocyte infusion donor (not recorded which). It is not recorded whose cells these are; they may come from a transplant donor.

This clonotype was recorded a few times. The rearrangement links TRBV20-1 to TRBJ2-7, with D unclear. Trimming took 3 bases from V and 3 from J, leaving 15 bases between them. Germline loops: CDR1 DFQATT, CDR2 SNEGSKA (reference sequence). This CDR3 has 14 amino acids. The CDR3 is CSARFKDRFYEQYF. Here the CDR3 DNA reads TGCAGTGCTAGGTTTAAGGATCGCTTCTACGAGCAGTACTTC.

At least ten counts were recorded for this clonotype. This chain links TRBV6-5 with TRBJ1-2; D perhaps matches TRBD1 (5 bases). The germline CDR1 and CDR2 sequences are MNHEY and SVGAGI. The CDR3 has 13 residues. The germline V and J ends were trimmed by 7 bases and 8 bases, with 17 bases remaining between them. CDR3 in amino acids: CASTREGARGYTF. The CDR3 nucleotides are TGTGCCAGCACCCGGGAAGGGGCGCGAGGCTACACCTTC.

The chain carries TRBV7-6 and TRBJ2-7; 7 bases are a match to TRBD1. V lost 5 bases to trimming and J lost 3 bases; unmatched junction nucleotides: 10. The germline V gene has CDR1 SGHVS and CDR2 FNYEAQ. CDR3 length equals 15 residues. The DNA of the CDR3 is TGTGCCAGCAGCATACGACAGGGAAGGGGCTACGAGCAGTACTTC. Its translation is CASSIRQGRGYEQYF.

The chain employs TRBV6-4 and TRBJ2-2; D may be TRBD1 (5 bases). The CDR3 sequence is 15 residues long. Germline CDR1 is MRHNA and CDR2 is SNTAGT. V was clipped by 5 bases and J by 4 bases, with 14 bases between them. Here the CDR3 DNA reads TGTGCCAGCAGTCTTACAGGAGAGCTCACCGGGGAGCTGTTTTTT. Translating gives CASSLTGELTGELFF.

The CDR3 reads CASSKEGPGLAGEVRAYEQYF. The CDR3 DNA reads TGTGCCAGCAGCAAAGAGGGACCGGGACTAGCGGGAGAAGTTAGGGCCTACGAGCAGTACTTC. The chain couples TRBV21-1 to TRBJ2-7; the table's D call TRBD2 went unverified against the DNA. TRBV21-1 is designated a pseudogene. The CDR3 sequence is 21 residues long.

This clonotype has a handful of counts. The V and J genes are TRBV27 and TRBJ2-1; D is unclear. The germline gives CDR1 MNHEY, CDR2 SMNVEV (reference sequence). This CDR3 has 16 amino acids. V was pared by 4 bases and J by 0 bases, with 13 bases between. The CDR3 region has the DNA TGTGCCAGCAGTTACCGGACCCCGAGCTCCTACAATGAGCAGTTCTTC. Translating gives CASSYRTPSSYNEQFF.

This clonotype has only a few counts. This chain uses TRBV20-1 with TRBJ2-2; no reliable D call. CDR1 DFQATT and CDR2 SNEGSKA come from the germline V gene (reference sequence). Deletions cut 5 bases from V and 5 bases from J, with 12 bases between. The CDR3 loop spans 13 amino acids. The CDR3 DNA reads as TGCAGTGCTTTTCGTCCGGAAACCGGGGAGCTGTTTTTT. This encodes CSAFRPETGELFF.

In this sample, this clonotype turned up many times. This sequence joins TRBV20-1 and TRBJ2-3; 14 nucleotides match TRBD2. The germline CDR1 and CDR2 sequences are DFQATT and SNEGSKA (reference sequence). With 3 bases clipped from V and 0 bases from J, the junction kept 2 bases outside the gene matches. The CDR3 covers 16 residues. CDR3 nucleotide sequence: TGCAGTGCTAGCCGACTAGCGGGAGGGAGCACAGATACGCAGTATTTT. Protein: CSASRLAGGSTDTQYF.

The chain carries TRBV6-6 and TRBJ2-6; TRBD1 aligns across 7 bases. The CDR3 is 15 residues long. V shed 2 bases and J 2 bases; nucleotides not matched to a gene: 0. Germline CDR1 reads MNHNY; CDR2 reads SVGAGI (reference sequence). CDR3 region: CASSYGQAGANVLTF. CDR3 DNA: TGTGCCAGCAGTTACGGACAGGCTGGGGCCAACGTCCTGACTTTC.

CDR3 loop: CSVELAGSGPQHF. The CDR3 bases are TGCAGCGTTGAATTGGCAGGCTCGGGGCCCCAGCATTTT. The rearrangement uses TRBV29-1 and TRBJ1-5; D ambiguous. Deletions cut 2 bases from V and 9 bases from J, with 14 bases between. CDR3 length: 13 amino acids. The germline CDR1 and CDR2 sequences are SQVTM and ANQGSEA.

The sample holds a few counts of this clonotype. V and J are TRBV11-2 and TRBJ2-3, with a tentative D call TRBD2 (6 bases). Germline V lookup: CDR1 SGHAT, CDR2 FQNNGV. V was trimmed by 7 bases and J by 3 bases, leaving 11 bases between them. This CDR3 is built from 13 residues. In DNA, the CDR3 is TGTGCCAGCACGGGAGCGTGGACAGATACGCAGTATTTT. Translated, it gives CASTGAWTDTQYF.

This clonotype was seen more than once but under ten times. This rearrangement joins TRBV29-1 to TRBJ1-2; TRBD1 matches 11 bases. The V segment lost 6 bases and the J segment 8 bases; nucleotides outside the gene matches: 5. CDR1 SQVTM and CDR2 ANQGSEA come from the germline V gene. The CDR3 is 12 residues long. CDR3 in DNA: TGCAGCGTAAACCGGGACAGGGGGGGCTACACCTTC. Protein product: CSVNRDRGGYTF.

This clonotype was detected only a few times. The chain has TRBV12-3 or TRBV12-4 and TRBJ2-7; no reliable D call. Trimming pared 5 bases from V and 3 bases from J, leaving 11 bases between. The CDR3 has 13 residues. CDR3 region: CASSTRRIYEQYF. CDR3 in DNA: TGTGCCAGCAGTACCAGGCGGATCTACGAGCAGTACTTC.

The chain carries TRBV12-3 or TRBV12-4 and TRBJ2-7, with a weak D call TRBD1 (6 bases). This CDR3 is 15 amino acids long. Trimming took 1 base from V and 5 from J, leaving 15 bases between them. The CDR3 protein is CASSLDGTRPDEQYF. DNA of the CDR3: TGTGCCAGCAGTTTAGATGGGACAAGACCTGACGAGCAGTACTTC.

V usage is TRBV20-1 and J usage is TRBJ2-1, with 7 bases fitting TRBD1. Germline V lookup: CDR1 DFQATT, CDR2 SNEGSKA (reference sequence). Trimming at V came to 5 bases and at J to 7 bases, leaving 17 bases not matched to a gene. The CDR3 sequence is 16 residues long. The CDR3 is CSADARTGFISNEQFF. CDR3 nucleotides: TGCAGTGCTGATGCCAGGACAGGTTTCATATCGAATGAGCAGTTCTTC.

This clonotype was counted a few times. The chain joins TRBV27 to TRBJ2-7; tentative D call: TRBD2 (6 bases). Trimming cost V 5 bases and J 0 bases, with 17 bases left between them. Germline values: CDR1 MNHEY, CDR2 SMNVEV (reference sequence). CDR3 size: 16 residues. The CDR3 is CASSEPGVTNSYEQYF. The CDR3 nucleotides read TGTGCCAGCAGTGAGCCGGGGGTAACAAACTCCTACGAGCAGTACTTC.

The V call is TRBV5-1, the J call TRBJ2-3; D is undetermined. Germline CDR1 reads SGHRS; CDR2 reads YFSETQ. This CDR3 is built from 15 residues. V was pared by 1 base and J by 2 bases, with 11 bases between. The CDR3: CASSLTGMATDTQYF. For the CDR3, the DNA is TGCGCCAGCAGCTTGACCGGTATGGCCACAGATACGCAGTATTTT.

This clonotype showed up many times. CDR3 nucleotide sequence: TGTGCCAGCAGCTTGACAGGGGAGGGGAACACTGAAGCTTTCTTT. This gives the protein CASSLTGEGNTEAFF. The chain couples TRBV7-2 to TRBJ1-1; 8 bases are shared with TRBD1. Unmatched junction bases numbered 4, after V lost 3 bases and J lost 1 base. In germline, CDR1 is SGHTA, CDR2 FQGNSA. CDR3 length: 15 residues.

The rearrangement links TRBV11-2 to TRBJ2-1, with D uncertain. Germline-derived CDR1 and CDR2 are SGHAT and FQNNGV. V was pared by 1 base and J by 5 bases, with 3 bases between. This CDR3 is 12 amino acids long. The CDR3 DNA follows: TGTGCCAGCAGCTTAGTGGACAATGAGCAGTTCTTC. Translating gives CASSLVDNEQFF. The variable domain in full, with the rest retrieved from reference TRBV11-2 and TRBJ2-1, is EAGVAQSPRYKIIEKRQSVAFWCNPISGHATLYWYQQILGQGPKLLIQFQNNGVVDDSQLPKDRFSAERLKGVDSTLKIQPAKLEDSAVYLCASSLVDNEQFFGPGTRLTVL.

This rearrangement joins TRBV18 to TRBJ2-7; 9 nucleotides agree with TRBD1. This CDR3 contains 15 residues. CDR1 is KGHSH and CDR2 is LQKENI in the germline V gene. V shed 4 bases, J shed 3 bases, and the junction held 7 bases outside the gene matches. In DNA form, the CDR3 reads TGTGCCAGCTCACGGGGACAGGGTGAAGGCTACGAGCAGTACTTC. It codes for CASSRGQGEGYEQYF.

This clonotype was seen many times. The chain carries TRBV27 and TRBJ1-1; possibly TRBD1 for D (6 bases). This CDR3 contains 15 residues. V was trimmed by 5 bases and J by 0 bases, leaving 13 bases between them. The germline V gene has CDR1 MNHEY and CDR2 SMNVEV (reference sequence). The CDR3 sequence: CASSRQQGLNTEAFF. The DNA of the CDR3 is TGTGCCAGCAGTAGACAACAGGGTTTGAACACTGAAGCTTTCTTT.

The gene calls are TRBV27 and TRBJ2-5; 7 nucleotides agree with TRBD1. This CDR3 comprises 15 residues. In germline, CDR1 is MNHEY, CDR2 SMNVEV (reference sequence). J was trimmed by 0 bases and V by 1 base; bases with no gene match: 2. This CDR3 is CASSLYGTDQETQYF. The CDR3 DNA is TGTGCCAGCAGTTTATATGGGACAGACCAAGAGACCCAGTACTTC.

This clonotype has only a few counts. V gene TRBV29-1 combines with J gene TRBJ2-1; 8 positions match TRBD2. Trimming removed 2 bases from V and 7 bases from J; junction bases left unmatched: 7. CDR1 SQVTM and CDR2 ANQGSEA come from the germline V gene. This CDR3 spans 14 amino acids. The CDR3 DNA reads TGCAGCGTTGAATACCGGGAGGGCCGTAATGAGCAGTTCTTC. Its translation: CSVEYREGRNEQFF.

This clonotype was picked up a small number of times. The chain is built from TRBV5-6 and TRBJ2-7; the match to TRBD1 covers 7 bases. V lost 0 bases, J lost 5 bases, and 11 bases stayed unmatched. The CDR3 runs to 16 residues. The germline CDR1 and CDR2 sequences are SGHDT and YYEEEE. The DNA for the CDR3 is TGTGCCAGCAGCTTGGTAGGGGGCTTCAGTCTCGACGAGCAGTACTTC. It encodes CASSLVGGFSLDEQYF. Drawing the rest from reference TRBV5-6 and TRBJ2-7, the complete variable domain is DAGVTQSPTHLIKTRGQQVTLRCSPKSGHDTVSWYQQALGQGPQFIFQYYEEEERQRGNFPDRFSGHQFPNYSSELNVNALLLGDSALYLCASSLVGGFSLDEQYFGPGTRLTVT.

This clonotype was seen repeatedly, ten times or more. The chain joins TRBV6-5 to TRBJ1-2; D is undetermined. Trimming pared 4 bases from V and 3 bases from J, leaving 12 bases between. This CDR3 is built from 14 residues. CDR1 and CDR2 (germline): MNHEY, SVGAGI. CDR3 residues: CASSFSRTDYGYTF. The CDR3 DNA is TGTGCCAGCAGTTTCAGCCGAACCGACTATGGCTACACCTTC.

CDR3 amino acids: CASSYSTEYEQYF. The CDR3 DNA follows: TGTGCCAGCAGTTACTCGACAGAGTACGAGCAGTACTTC. The rearrangement joins TRBV6-5 to TRBJ2-7; perhaps TRBD1 as D (5 bases). The CDR3 sequence is 13 residues long. CDR1 is MNHEY and CDR2 is SVGAGI in the germline V gene. Trimming left V 0 bases short and J 4 bases short, with 7 bases between.

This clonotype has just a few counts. The CDR3 coding sequence is TGTGCCAGCTACTTCATGGGGGTGGGGACCACTGAAGCTTTCTTT. Its protein is CASYFMGVGTTEAFF. The V gene is TRBV27, the J gene TRBJ1-1; tentatively, D is TRBD1 (5 bases). V was pared by 8 bases and J by 4 bases, with 20 bases between. Per the germline V gene, CDR1 is MNHEY and CDR2 is SMNVEV (reference sequence). CDR3 length equals 15 residues.

Written as DNA, the CDR3 is TGTGCCAGCAGCTCTTTGCCTACAGGGGCACCTCCCAAAAACATTCAGTACTTC. Its translation is CASSSLPTGAPPKNIQYF. The V and J genes are TRBV7-2 and TRBJ2-4; TRBD1 aligns across 7 bases. Trimming cost V 4 bases and J 2 bases; bases outside gene matches: 14. This CDR3 is 18 amino acids long. The germline gives CDR1 SGHTA, CDR2 FQGNSA. Variable domain in full (rest from reference TRBV7-2 and TRBJ2-4): GAGVSQSPSNKVTEKGKDVELRCDPISGHTALYWYRQSLGQGLEFLIYFQGNSAPDKSGLPSDRFSAERTGGSVSTLTIQRTQQEDSAVYLCASSSLPTGAPPKNIQYFGAGTRLSVL.

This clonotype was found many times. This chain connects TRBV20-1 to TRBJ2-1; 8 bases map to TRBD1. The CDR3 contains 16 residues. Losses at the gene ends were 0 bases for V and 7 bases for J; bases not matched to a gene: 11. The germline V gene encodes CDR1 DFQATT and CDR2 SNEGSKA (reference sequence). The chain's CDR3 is CSARDPVTGAYNEQFF. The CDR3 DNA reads TGCAGTGCTAGAGACCCCGTGACAGGGGCGTATAATGAGCAGTTCTTC.